This T cell receptor beta chain was sequenced in a study of T cells in Graves' hyperthyroidism and ophthalmopathy. Study background: It was at initial diagnosis, before any treatment, that peripheral blood was collected.

In regard to this clonotype: The antigen remains unidentified.

The germline V gene has CDR1 LNHDA and CDR2 SQIVND (reference sequence). Trimming removed 4 bases at V and 7 bases at J, with 11 bases between. CDR3 length equals 13 residues. There were TCR beta CDR3 regions amplified from RNA transcripts. First-round RT-PCR of the TCR CDR3 relied on the HTBI primer set. MiXCR, run by TCRdb on the multiplex PCR reads, gives a single entry per CDR3 protein. The sample contains around 340,000 distinct CDR3 sequences, roughly 18% of which appear only once. Newly diagnosed hyperthyroidism patients aged 18 to 65 years had disease lasting under 2 months. Reasons for excluding patients were uncontrolled infection, other autoimmune disease, pregnancy or lactation. Study results and limitations: Most clonotypes that expanded in the thyroid above 0.001 also showed up in blood.

This chain links TRBV19 with TRBJ2-1, with D tentatively TRBD1 (5 bases). The sequence was obtained from a woman aged 45 to 65 with Graves' hyperthyroidism. The sequencing input was blood. DNA of the CDR3: TGTGCCAGTAGTAATCAGGGTGTAAATGAGCAGTTCTTC. The encoded protein is CASSNQGVNEQFF.